The rows below give T cell receptor beta chains drawn from one sample of a study of early T cells in non-severe SARS-CoV-2 infection. Each CDR3 protein gets one entry after TCRdb re-called the 5' RACE reads with MiXCR. The repertoire holds around 63,000 distinct CDR3 sequences, with 13% as singletons. The sequenced sample consisted of whole blood. Source of these receptors: an adult who was a healthcare worker with PCR-confirmed SARS-CoV-2 infection or an uninfected control (not recorded which). CDR3s include the opening cysteine and the closing phenylalanine or tryptophan. The D gene is left open where the match is weak. Size is omitted from some rows. Given values are once, few, many or a class for expanded clones.

J,V,size,D,CDR3,DNA
TRBJ2-7,TRBV6-2/TRBV6-3,many,-,CASSYSRQSYEQYF,TGTGCCAGCAGTTACTCCCGACAGTCCTACGAGCAGTACTTC
TRBJ2-5,TRBV14,many,-,CASSRPQEFQETQYF,TGTGCCAGCAGCCGGCCTCAGGAATTCCAAGAGACCCAGTACTTC
TRBJ2-3,TRBV4-1,few,TRBD2,CASSQELAGTITDTQYF,TGCGCCAGCAGCCAAGAGCTAGCGGGGACGATCACAGATACGCAGTATTTT
TRBJ2-4,TRBV19,many,-,CASSIGFGGGVKNIQYF,TGTGCCAGTAGTATTGGGTTTGGAGGCGGCGTAAAAAACATTCAGTACTTC
TRBJ2-1,TRBV6-2/TRBV6-3,-,TRBD2,CASTIGTSGGAIDEQFF,TGTGCCAGCACCATAGGGACTAGCGGGGGGGCTATCGATGAGCAGTTCTTC
TRBJ2-5,TRBV5-1,many,TRBD1,CASSSTGTEGTQYF,TGCGCCAGCAGCTCAACCGGGACAGAGGGGACCCAGTACTTC
TRBJ2-2,TRBV5-6,few,-,CASSLKGSFTGELFF,TGTGCCAGCAGCTTAAAGGGATCTTTCACCGGGGAGCTGTTTTTT
TRBJ1-5,TRBV28,few,-,CASSLMEQPQHF,TGTGCCAGCAGTTTAATGGAACAGCCCCAGCATTTT
TRBJ1-1,TRBV15,-,-,CATRGGVRTEAFF,TGTGCCACCCGCGGGGGGGTTCGCACTGAAGCTTTCTTT
TRBJ2-3,TRBV7-2,-,-,CASSLGLIEVDTQYF,TGTGCCAGCAGCTTAGGCCTAATCGAAGTGGATACGCAGTATTTT
TRBJ1-2,TRBV24-1,many,TRBD1,CATTSVDRLNYGYTF,TGTGCCACCACCTCCGTGGACAGGCTGAACTATGGCTACACCTTC
TRBJ1-6,TRBV20-1,once,-,CSAKEGSLSPLHF,TGCAGTGCTAAGGAGGGCAGTCTCTCACCCCTCCACTTT
TRBJ1-5,TRBV29-1,many,TRBD1,CSVISTGSQPQHF,TGCAGCGTGATATCGACAGGGTCTCAGCCCCAGCATTTT
TRBJ2-7,TRBV11-2,-,-,CASSLMDTYEQYF,TGTGCCAGCAGCCTCATGGACACCTACGAGCAGTACTTC
TRBJ1-5,TRBV12-3/TRBV12-4,many,-,CASSFSGAGSNQPQHF,TGTGCCAGCAGTTTTTCAGGGGCTGGTAGCAATCAGCCCCAGCATTTT
TRBJ2-1,TRBV30,few,TRBD2,CAWGLATYNEQFF,TGTGCCTGGGGACTAGCGACCTACAATGAGCAGTTCTTC
TRBJ2-7,TRBV20-1,few,TRBD1,CSASIQGAPLLSEQYF,TGCAGTGCTAGCATCCAGGGGGCTCCCCTCCTCTCCGAGCAGTACTTC
TRBJ1-5,TRBV7-9,-,TRBD1,CASSFWDSPNQPQHF,TGTGCCAGCAGCTTTTGGGACAGCCCCAATCAGCCCCAGCATTTT
TRBJ2-7,TRBV3-1,many,-,CASSRAGSSYEQYF,TGTGCCAGCAGCCGGGCAGGAAGCTCCTACGAGCAGTACTTC
TRBJ1-6,TRBV30,many,-,CAWSLAANNSPLHF,TGTGCCTGGAGTTTAGCAGCCAATAATTCACCCCTCCACTTT
TRBJ2-3,TRBV7-2,-,-,CASSLNSPPDTQYF,TGTGCCAGCAGCTTAAATTCCCCCCCAGATACGCAGTATTTT
TRBJ2-3,TRBV13,many,TRBD2,CASSPPAGDSADTQYF,TGTGCCAGCAGCCCGCCGGCGGGGGATTCCGCAGATACGCAGTATTTT
TRBJ1-3,TRBV10-2,-,-,CASSDGGYSGNTIYF,TGCGCCAGCAGTGACGGGGGGTACTCTGGAAACACCATATATTTT
TRBJ1-2,TRBV30,-,-,CAWSDGIGYTF,TGTGCCTGGAGTGACGGGATAGGCTACACCTTC
TRBJ1-5,TRBV6-1,few,-,CASSEVGGYQPQHF,TGTGCCAGCAGTGAAGTTGGGGGTTACCAGCCCCAGCATTTT
TRBJ1-6,TRBV27,many,TRBD1,CASSWDRDSPLHF,TGTGCCAGCAGTTGGGACAGGGATTCACCCCTCCACTTT
TRBJ2-7,TRBV27,many,-,CASSSRRRATSYEQYF,TGTGCCAGCAGTTCCCGGCGGAGAGCTACCTCCTACGAGCAGTACTTC
TRBJ2-3,TRBV10-3,-,TRBD2,CAISNVVAGADTQYF,TGTGCCATCAGTAATGTGGTAGCGGGGGCAGATACGCAGTATTTT
TRBJ1-5,TRBV29-1,few,TRBD1,CSVSGGRNQPQHF,TGCAGCGTCTCAGGGGGTCGCAATCAGCCCCAGCATTTT